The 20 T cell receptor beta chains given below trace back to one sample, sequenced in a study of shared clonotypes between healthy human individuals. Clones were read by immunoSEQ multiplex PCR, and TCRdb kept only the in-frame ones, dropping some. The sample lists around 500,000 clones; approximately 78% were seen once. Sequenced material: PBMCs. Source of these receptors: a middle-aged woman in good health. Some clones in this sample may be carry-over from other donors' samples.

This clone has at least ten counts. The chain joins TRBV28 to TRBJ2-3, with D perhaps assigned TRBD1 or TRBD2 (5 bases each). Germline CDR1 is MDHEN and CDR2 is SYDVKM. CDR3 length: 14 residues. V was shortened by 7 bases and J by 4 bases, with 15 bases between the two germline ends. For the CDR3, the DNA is TGTGCCAGCAAGCAGGGTCGGGGTCCAGATACGCAGTATTTT. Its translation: CASKQGRGPDTQYF.

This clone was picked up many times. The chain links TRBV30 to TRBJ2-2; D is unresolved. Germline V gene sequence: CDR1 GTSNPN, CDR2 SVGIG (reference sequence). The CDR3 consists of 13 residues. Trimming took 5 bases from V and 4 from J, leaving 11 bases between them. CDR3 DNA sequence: TGTGCCTGGGACACCGCCGGCACCGGGGAGCTGTTTTTT. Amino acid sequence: CAWDTAGTGELFF.

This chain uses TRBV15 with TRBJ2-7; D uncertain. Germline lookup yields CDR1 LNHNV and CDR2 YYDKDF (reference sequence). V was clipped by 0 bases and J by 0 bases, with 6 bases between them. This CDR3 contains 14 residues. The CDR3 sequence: CATSRDPGSYEQYF. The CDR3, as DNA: TGTGCCACCAGCAGAGATCCGGGCTCCTACGAGCAGTACTTC.

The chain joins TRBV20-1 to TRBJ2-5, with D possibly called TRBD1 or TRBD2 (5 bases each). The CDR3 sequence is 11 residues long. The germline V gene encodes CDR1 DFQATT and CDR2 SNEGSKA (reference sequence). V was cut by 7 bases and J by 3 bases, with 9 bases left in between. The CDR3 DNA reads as TGCAGTGTGTGGGGGAAAGAGACCCAGTACTTC. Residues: CSVWGKETQYF.

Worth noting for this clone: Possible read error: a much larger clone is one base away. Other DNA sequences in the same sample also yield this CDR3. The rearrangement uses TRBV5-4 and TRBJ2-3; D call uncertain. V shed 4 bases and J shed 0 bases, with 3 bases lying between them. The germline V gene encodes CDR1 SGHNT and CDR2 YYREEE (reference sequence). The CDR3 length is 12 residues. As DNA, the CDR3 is TGTGCCAGCAGCCCAAGCACAGATACGCAGTATTTT. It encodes CASSPSTDTQYF.

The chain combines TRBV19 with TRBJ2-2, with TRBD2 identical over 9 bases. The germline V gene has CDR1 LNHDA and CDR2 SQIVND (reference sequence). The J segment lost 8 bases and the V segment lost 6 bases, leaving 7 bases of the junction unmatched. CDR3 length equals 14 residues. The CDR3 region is CASSGGLAGGELFF. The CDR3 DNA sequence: TGTGCCAGTAGCGGGGGACTAGCAGGAGGGGAGCTGTTTTTT.

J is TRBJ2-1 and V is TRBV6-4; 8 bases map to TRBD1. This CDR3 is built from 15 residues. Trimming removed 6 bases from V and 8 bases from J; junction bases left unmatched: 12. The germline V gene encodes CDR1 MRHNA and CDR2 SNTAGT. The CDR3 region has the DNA TGTGCCAGCAGCCCAGACAGGGGATCCATCGATGAGCAGTTCTTC. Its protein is CASSPDRGSIDEQFF.

The CDR3 DNA reads TGTGCCAGCAGCTTTGGGACTAGCGGGAGCTACAATGAGCAGTTCTTC. Its protein product is CASSFGTSGSYNEQFF. The rearrangement uses TRBV5-6 and TRBJ2-1; 14 bases agree with TRBD2. This CDR3 has 16 residues. CDR1 is SGHDT and CDR2 is YYEEEE in the germline V gene. V gave up 2 bases and J gave up 3 bases; unmatched junction bases: 1.

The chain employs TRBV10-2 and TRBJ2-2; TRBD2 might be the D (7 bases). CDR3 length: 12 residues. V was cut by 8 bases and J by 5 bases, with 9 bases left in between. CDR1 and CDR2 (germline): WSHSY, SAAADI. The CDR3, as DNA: TGCGCCAGCGGGAGGGGGACCGGGGAGCTGTTTTTT. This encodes CASGRGTGELFF.

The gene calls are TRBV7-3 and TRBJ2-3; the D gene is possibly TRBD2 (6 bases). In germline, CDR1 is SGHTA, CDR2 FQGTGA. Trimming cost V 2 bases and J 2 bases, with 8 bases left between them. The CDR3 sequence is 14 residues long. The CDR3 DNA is TGTGCCAGCAGCTTAGGACTATCCACAGATACGCAGTATTTT. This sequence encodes CASSLGLSTDTQYF.

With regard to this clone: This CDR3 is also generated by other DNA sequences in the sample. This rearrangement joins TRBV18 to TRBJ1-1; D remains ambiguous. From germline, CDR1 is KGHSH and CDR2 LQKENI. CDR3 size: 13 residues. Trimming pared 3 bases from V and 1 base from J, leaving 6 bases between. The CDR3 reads CASSPSPNTEAFF. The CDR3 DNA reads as TGTGCCAGCTCACCGTCCCCGAACACTGAAGCTTTCTTT.

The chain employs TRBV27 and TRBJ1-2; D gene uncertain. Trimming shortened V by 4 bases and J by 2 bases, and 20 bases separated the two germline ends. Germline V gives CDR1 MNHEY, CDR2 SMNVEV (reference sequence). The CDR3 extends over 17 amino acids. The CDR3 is CASSSEPVGFGNYGYTF. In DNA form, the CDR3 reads TGTGCCAGCAGTTCAGAACCTGTGGGTTTCGGGAACTATGGCTACACCTTC.

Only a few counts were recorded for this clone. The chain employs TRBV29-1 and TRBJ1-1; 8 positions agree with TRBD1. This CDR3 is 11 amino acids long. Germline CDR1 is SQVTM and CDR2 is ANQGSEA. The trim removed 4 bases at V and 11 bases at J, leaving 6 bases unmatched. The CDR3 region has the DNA TGCAGCGTTGCAGGGGGCGCTCTGGCTTTCTTT. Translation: CSVAGGALAFF.

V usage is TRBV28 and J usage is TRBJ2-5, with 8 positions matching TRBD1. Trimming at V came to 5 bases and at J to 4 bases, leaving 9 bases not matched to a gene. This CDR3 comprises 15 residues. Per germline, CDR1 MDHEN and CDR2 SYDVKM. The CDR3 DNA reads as TGTGCCAGCAGTCCTCTCAGGGGGCGCCGAGAGACCCAGTACTTC. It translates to CASSPLRGRRETQYF.

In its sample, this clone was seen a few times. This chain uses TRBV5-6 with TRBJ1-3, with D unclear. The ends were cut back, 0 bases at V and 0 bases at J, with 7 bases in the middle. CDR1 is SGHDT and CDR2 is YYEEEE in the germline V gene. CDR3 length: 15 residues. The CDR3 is CASSLGQISGNTIYF. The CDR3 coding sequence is TGTGCCAGCAGCTTGGGACAAATCTCTGGAAACACCATATATTTT.

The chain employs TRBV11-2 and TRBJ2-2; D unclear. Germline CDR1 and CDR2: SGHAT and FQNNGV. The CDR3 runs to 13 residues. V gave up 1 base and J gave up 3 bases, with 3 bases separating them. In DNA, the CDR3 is TGTGCCAGCAGCTTAGGGGACACCGGGGAGCTGTTTTTT. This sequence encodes CASSLGDTGELFF.

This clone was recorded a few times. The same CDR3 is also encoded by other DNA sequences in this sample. CDR3 sequence reads: CASSAQGFPPYEQYF. As DNA, the CDR3 is TGTGCCAGCAGCGCACAGGGGTTCCCACCCTACGAGCAGTACTTC. The rearrangement joins TRBV5-6 to TRBJ2-7; 7 positions match TRBD1. V was pared by 4 bases and J by 2 bases, with 9 bases of the junction left unmatched. Germline values: CDR1 SGHDT, CDR2 YYEEEE. The CDR3 sequence is 15 residues long.

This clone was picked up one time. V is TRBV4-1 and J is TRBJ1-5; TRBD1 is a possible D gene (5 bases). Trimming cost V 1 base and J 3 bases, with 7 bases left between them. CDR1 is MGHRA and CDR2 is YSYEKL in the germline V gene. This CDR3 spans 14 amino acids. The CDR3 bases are TGCGCCAGCAGCCAAGTGACAGCCAATCAGCCCCAGCATTTT. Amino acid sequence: CASSQVTANQPQHF.

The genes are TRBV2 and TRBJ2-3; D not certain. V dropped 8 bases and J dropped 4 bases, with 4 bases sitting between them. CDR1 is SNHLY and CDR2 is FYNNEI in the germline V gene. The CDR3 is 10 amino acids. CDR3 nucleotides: TGTGCCAGCTTCCCAGATACGCAGTATTTT. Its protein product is CASFPDTQYF.

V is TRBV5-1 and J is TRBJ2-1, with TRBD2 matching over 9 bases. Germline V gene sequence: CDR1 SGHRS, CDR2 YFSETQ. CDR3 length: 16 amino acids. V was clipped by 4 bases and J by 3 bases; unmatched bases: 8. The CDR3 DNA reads TGCGCCAGCAGCGATCGGACTAGCGAGATCTACAATGAGCAGTTCTTC. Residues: CASSDRTSEIYNEQFF.